This is a list of T cell receptor beta chains from one sample in a study of CD4 T cells in relation to SARS-CoV-2 and coronaviruses. TCRdb keeps only in-frame clones here, not all; method: immunoSEQ multiplex PCR. Here the sample spans approximately 50,000 clones, around 92% being singletons. Sequencing was performed on naive CD4+ T cells from PBMCs. The receptors derive from an adult with COVID-19. Both conserved end residues are part of each CDR3. The D gene is left open where the match is weak. The size field is filled for only some rows; it gives once, few, many or a size class.

>TRBD1|TRBV28|TRBJ1-2|NA
CASSDLPGQGNYGYTF
TGTGCCAGCAGTGATTTACCGGGACAGGGTAACTATGGCTACACCTTC
>TRBD2|TRBV11-2|TRBJ2-1|NA
CASSSTGTSGQQFF
TGTGCCAGCAGCTCAACCGGGACTAGCGGGCAGCAGTTCTTC
>TRBD1|TRBV5-1|TRBJ2-2|NA
CATPKTGTGVSGELFF
TGCGCCACCCCGAAAACCGGGACAGGGGTCTCCGGGGAGCTGTTTTTT
>TRBD2|TRBV19|TRBJ2-7|NA
CASSPWTGASGRASYEQYF
TGTGCCAGTAGTCCCTGGACAGGGGCTAGCGGGAGGGCTTCCTACGAGCAGTACTTC
>NA|TRBV18|TRBJ2-5|once
CASSPPLGGRQETQYF
TGTGCCAGCTCACCACCCCTGGGGGGTAGGCAAGAGACCCAGTACTTC
>NA|TRBV28|TRBJ2-7|NA
CASSLSDREQYF
TGTGCCAGCAGTTTATCGGATCGGGAGCAGTACTTC
>TRBD2|TRBV2|TRBJ2-3|once
CASSEGGAGGVDTQYF
TGTGCCAGCAGTGAAGGGGGGGCGGGAGGCGTAGATACGCAGTATTTT
>NA|TRBV30|TRBJ2-2|NA
CAWTGTLTGELFF
TGTGCCTGGACAGGTACTCTCACCGGGGAGCTGTTTTTT
>NA|TRBV19|TRBJ1-5|NA
CASSIGQTSNQPQHF
TGTGCCAGTAGTATCGGCCAAACGAGCAATCAGCCCCAGCATTTT
>TRBD2|TRBV4-2|TRBJ2-1|once
CASSHILPGLAGGNEQFF
TGTGCCAGCAGCCACATTTTACCGGGACTAGCGGGAGGGAATGAGCAGTTCTTC
>NA|TRBV30|TRBJ2-1|NA
CAWTPKPYNEQFF
TGTGCCTGGACCCCGAAACCCTACAATGAGCAGTTCTTC
>NA|TRBV28|TRBJ2-7|few
CASSLVGGSGREQYF
TGTGCCAGCAGTTTAGTCGGAGGGAGTGGTAGGGAGCAGTACTTC
>TRBD1|TRBV4-3|TRBJ1-4|NA
CASSRGTDEKLFF
TGCGCCAGCAGCCGCGGGACAGATGAAAAACTGTTTTTT
>NA|TRBV19|TRBJ1-5|NA
CASSIRSGGQPQHF
TGTGCCAGTAGTATACGCTCGGGGGGTCAGCCCCAGCATTTT
>NA|TRBV4-1|TRBJ1-6|NA
CASSQEKGGYNSPLHF
TGCGCCAGCAGCCAAGAAAAGGGGGGGTATAATTCACCCCTCCACTTT
>TRBD1|TRBV18|TRBJ2-7|NA
CASSPGTGAGYEQYF
TGTGCCAGCTCACCTGGGACAGGGGCGGGCTACGAGCAGTACTTC
>TRBD2|TRBV3-1/TRBV3-2|TRBJ2-1|once
CASSQDVGGRAQFF
TGTGCCAGCAGCCAAGACGTCGGCGGGAGGGCCCAGTTCTTC
>NA|TRBV10-3|TRBJ1-5|NA
CAISRTEGGDQPQHF
TGTGCCATCAGCAGAACGGAGGGTGGGGATCAGCCCCAGCATTTT
>NA|TRBV23-1|TRBJ2-1|NA
CASRENTGATTSYNEQFF
TGCGCCAGCAGGGAGAACACCGGAGCTACTACTTCCTACAATGAGCAGTTCTTC
>NA|TRBV24-1|TRBJ2-3|NA
CATSAQDSRGTDTQYF
TGTGCCACCAGTGCCCAGGACAGCCGAGGCACAGATACGCAGTATTTT
>NA|TRBV18|TRBJ2-7|NA
CASSPPYGPGYF
TGTGCCAGCTCACCACCGTACGGCCCGGGGTACTTC
>TRBD2|TRBV20-1|TRBJ2-7|NA
CSASLLAESSYEQYF
TGCAGTGCTAGTTTACTAGCGGAGAGCTCCTACGAGCAGTACTTC
>TRBD2|TRBV7-6|TRBJ2-5|NA
CASSLSQVWTSQETQYF
TGTGCCAGCAGCTTATCCCAGGTTTGGACTAGCCAAGAGACCCAGTACTTC
>TRBD1|TRBV5-6|TRBJ2-2|NA
CASSVPGTGGTNTGELFF
TGTGCCAGCAGCGTACCCGGGACAGGGGGGACGAACACCGGGGAGCTGTTTTTT
>NA|TRBV19|TRBJ2-6|NA
CASSITVTSGANVLTF
TGTGCCAGTAGTATCACTGTCACCTCTGGGGCCAACGTCCTGACTTTC
>TRBD1|TRBV5-1|TRBJ1-1|NA
CASSLQQGRLNTEAFF
TGCGCCAGCAGCTTGCAACAGGGGCGGTTGAACACTGAAGCTTTCTTT
>NA|TRBV25-1|TRBJ1-3|few
CASNADTSGGNTIYF
TGTGCCAGCAACGCGGACACTTCGGGAGGAAACACCATATATTTT
>TRBD2|TRBV6-5|TRBJ2-2|NA
CATQRGTGELFF
TGTGCCACGCAGCGGGGCACCGGGGAGCTGTTTTTT
>TRBD1|TRBV5-6|TRBJ1-5|NA
CASSSGGTGINQPQHF
TGTGCCAGCAGCTCCGGAGGGACAGGCATAAATCAGCCCCAGCATTTT
>TRBD2|TRBV7-9|TRBJ2-3|NA
CASSSLAGGTDTQYF
TGTGCCAGCAGCTCACTAGCGGGAGGCACAGATACGCAGTATTTT
>NA|TRBV5-1|TRBJ2-3|NA
CASSLEQGRADTQYF
TGCGCCAGCAGCTTGGAACAGGGGAGGGCAGATACGCAGTATTTT
>TRBD1|TRBV28|TRBJ1-6|few
CASRQDRVENSPLHF
TGTGCCAGCCGACAAGACAGGGTTGAGAATTCACCCCTCCACTTT
>NA|TRBV5-4|TRBJ2-5|NA
CASSLDSTQYF
TGTGCCAGCAGCTTAGACTCGACCCAGTACTTC
>NA|TRBV19|TRBJ1-1|once
CASKAWDTEAFF
TGTGCCAGTAAGGCCTGGGACACTGAAGCTTTCTTT
>TRBD1|TRBV5-1|TRBJ2-2|NA
CASQGVLAGELFF
TGCGCCAGCCAGGGGGTGTTGGCCGGGGAGCTGTTTTTT
>NA|TRBV10-3|TRBJ1-2|NA
CAISEYDNYGYTF
TGTGCCATCAGTGAATACGACAACTATGGCTACACCTTC
>NA|TRBV4-1|TRBJ2-1|NA
CASSQDRWQGEADEQFF
TGCGCCAGCAGCCAAGATCGTTGGCAGGGTGAAGCGGATGAGCAGTTCTTC
>NA|TRBV5-4|TRBJ2-3|NA
CASSSGTVADTQYF
TGTGCCAGCAGCTCAGGGACGGTGGCAGATACGCAGTATTTT
>TRBD2|TRBV19|TRBJ2-1|NA
CASSNQLTSGAAKFF
TGTGCCAGTAGTAATCAGCTGACTAGCGGAGCCGCGAAGTTCTTC
>TRBD2|TRBV4-2|TRBJ2-1|NA
CASSQEGGLAYNEQFF
TGTGCCAGCAGCCAAGAGGGCGGACTAGCCTACAATGAGCAGTTCTTC
>NA|TRBV11-2|TRBJ1-6|NA
CASSLARTPRDSPLHF
TGTGCCAGCAGCTTAGCCCGGACACCTAGGGATTCACCCCTCCACTTT
>NA|TRBV4-1|TRBJ1-5|NA
CASSQGHQGYQPQHF
TGCGCCAGCAGCCAAGGGCACCAGGGCTATCAGCCCCAGCATTTT
>TRBD2|TRBV9|TRBJ2-6|NA
CASSARGGPGANVLTF
TGTGCCAGCAGCGCTCGGGGGGGGCCTGGGGCCAACGTCCTGACTTTC
>TRBD2|TRBV5-4|TRBJ2-1|NA
CASSPAGTSRNEQFF
TGTGCCAGCAGCCCGGCCGGGACTAGTCGCAATGAGCAGTTCTTC
>NA|TRBV6-5|TRBJ2-7|NA
CASSYWDRRYEQYF
TGTGCCAGCAGTTACTGGGACCGCCGCTACGAGCAGTACTTC
>NA|TRBV7-2|TRBJ2-4|NA
CASSPPGAARNIQYF
TGTGCCAGCAGTCCCCCGGGGGCCGCCCGGAACATTCAGTACTTC
>TRBD2|TRBV7-2|TRBJ2-2|NA
CASSHTSGRTNTGELFF
TGTGCCAGCAGCCATACTAGCGGGAGAACGAACACCGGGGAGCTGTTTTTT
>NA|TRBV6-5|TRBJ2-2|NA
CASTRTTNTGELFF
TGTGCCAGCACGAGGACCACGAACACCGGGGAGCTGTTTTTT
>NA|TRBV28|TRBJ2-1|NA
CASLPRGVYNEQFF
TGTGCCAGCCTCCCCAGGGGGGTTTACAATGAGCAGTTCTTC
>TRBD2|TRBV28|TRBJ2-3|once
CARGAGGPPDTQYF
TGTGCCAGGGGGGCGGGAGGGCCTCCAGATACGCAGTATTTT